Below are 14 T cell receptor beta chains sequenced from a single sample in a study of patients and donors after allogeneic stem cell transplantation. Using its own MiXCR run on the RT-PCR reads, TCRdb lists one record per CDR3 protein. The sample shows over 400,000 distinct CDR3 sequences, 16% of them seen only once. Sequenced: blood, either unsorted or a sorted T cell fraction (not recorded which). All receptors derive from a human donor who was either an allogeneic HSCT recipient or a stem cell or donor lymphocyte infusion donor (not recorded which). It is not recorded whose cells these are; they may come from a transplant donor.

This clonotype was observed a handful of times. This chain connects TRBV7-2 to TRBJ2-7; no definite D call. Germline V gene lookup returns CDR1 SGHTA and CDR2 FQGNSA. CDR3 length: 11 amino acids. The ends were cut back, 5 bases at V and 6 bases at J, with 8 bases in the middle. CDR3 nucleotide sequence: TGTGCCAGCAGCCCGAGTATCGAGCAGTACTTC. This encodes CASSPSIEQYF.

The rearrangement joins TRBV27 to TRBJ2-4, with TRBD2 matching 9 bases. Germline loops: CDR1 MNHEY, CDR2 SMNVEV (reference sequence). Trimming cost V 5 bases and J 2 bases; bases outside gene matches: 13. This CDR3 has 18 amino acids. The CDR3 bases are TGTGCCAGCAGTCCCACCGGTGCAGCGGGGGGAACCAAAAACATTCAGTACTTC. Protein: CASSPTGAAGGTKNIQYF.

V usage is TRBV7-9 and J usage is TRBJ2-7; D gene uncertain. Germline CDR1 reads SEHNR; CDR2 reads FQNEAQ (reference sequence). The CDR3 contains 12 residues. Trimming pared 8 bases from V and 3 bases from J, leaving 11 bases between. CDR3 in amino acids: CASGSANYEQYF. CDR3 DNA sequence: TGTGCCAGCGGCTCGGCCAACTACGAGCAGTACTTC.

This clonotype showed up just a few times. V is TRBV12-3 or TRBV12-4 and J is TRBJ2-7, with D perhaps given as TRBD1 or TRBD2 (5 bases each). Trimming took off 6 bases at V and 5 bases at J, with 14 bases between the two ends. The CDR3 covers 13 residues. The CDR3 reads CASRRDGPNEQYF. Written as DNA, the CDR3 is TGTGCCAGCAGACGGGACGGCCCCAACGAGCAGTACTTC.

The V and J genes are TRBV28 and TRBJ2-3, with a tentative D call TRBD1 (6 bases). The CDR3 is made up of 17 amino acids. Trimming removed 3 bases from V and 6 bases from J, with 22 bases in between. The V gene's germline CDR1 is MDHEN and CDR2 SYDVKM. The CDR3 DNA reads TGTGCCAGCAGTTTGTACAGGGAGATTTTCGGTCTGGATACGCAGTATTTT. This translates into CASSLYREIFGLDTQYF.

V gene TRBV12-3 or TRBV12-4 combines with J gene TRBJ1-2; 9 bases match TRBD1. The CDR3 consists of 14 residues. Trimming took 6 bases from V and 8 from J; bases not matched to a gene: 10. CDR3 bases: TGTGCCAGCAGCGGTACAGGGGGCCTAGGGGGCTACACCTTC. The encoded protein is CASSGTGGLGGYTF.

This clonotype was observed a few times. The V call is TRBV30, the J call TRBJ1-6; D remains unclear. Germline CDR1 GTSNPN, CDR2 SVGIG (reference sequence). This CDR3 comprises 17 residues. V lost 2 bases and J lost 0, with 14 bases in between. Written as DNA, the CDR3 is TGTGCCTGGAGTTCCACTCAGCCGAGCTCCTATAATTCACCCCTCCACTTT. Protein product: CAWSSTQPSSYNSPLHF.

Only a few counts were recorded for this clonotype. The CDR3 DNA is TGTGCCAGCAGTGCCCTGATGGAAAAACTGTTTTTT. Its protein product is CASSALMEKLFF. The rearrangement uses TRBV6-1 and TRBJ1-4, with no clear D. V lost 4 bases and J lost 8, with 8 bases in between. The CDR3 is 12 residues long. Germline V lookup: CDR1 MNHNS, CDR2 SASEGT.

The CDR3: CSASRGLAGVEQYF. CDR3 bases: TGCAGTGCTTCCCGGGGACTAGCGGGAGTCGAGCAGTACTTC. The chain recombines TRBV20-1 with TRBJ2-7; 14 positions match TRBD2. After removal of 5 bases from V and 6 bases from J, the junction contained 6 bases not matched to a gene. This CDR3 comprises 14 residues. CDR1 and CDR2 (germline): DFQATT, SNEGSKA (reference sequence).

This chain connects TRBV28 to TRBJ1-3, with 8 nucleotides matching TRBD1. The junction had 3 bases not matched to a gene; V was cut back by 3 bases and J by 2 bases. Germline V lookup: CDR1 MDHEN, CDR2 SYDVKM. The CDR3 totals 15 residues. In nucleotides, the CDR3 is TGTGCCAGCAGTTTCCAACAGGGGGCTGGAAACACCATATATTTT. It yields the protein CASSFQQGAGNTIYF.

V and J are TRBV21-1 and TRBJ2-3; TRBD1 reflects the table's D call only, with no check against the DNA. TRBV21-1 is designated a pseudogene. The length of the CDR3 is 16 residues. In DNA, the CDR3 is TGTGCCAGCAGCCAAAGGGCAGGGGTGATTTCAGATACGCAGTATTTT. Protein product: CASSQRAGVISDTQYF.

The genes are TRBV12-3 or TRBV12-4 and TRBJ1-3; TRBD1 aligns across 7 bases. Trimming cost V 7 bases and J 3 bases; bases outside gene matches: 6. The CDR3 consists of 14 residues. The CDR3 sequence: CASNMDRIGNTIYF. The CDR3 DNA follows: TGTGCCAGCAACATGGACAGGATTGGAAACACCATATATTTT.

This clonotype was detected a few times. The chain employs TRBV20-1 and TRBJ2-2; tentatively, D is TRBD1 or TRBD2 (5 bases each). Trimming pared 8 bases from V and 6 bases from J, leaving 22 bases between. The CDR3 totals 15 residues. CDR1 and CDR2 from the germline V gene are DFQATT and SNEGSKA (reference sequence). The CDR3 sequence is CSSNRDGRLSGELFF. CDR3 coding DNA: TGCAGTTCAAACCGGGACGGTCGATTATCCGGGGAGCTGTTTTTT.

The CDR3 loop reads CTSSQLLAKNIQYF. The DNA of the CDR3 is TGCACCAGCAGCCAGTTGTTAGCCAAAAACATTCAGTACTTC. V and J are TRBV1 and TRBJ2-4. TRBV1 is a pseudogene segment. This CDR3 has 14 amino acids.